The rows below give T cell receptor beta chains drawn from one sample of a study of CD8 T cells in Susac syndrome. Via MiXCR, TCRdb re-called the immunoSEQ multiplex PCR reads, giving one row per CDR3 protein. This sample has some 190,000 distinct CDR3 sequences; roughly 93% occur once, and the top ten carry over 0.15%. The source material was CD4+ T cells from PBMCs. These receptors all come from a human donor with Susac syndrome. CDR3s include the opening cysteine and the closing phenylalanine or tryptophan. The D gene is left open where the match is weak. The size entry is marked missing in some rows and otherwise reads once, few, many or a size class.

j_call | d_call | clone_size | v_call | cdr3_nt | cdr3_aa
TRBJ2-5 | . | . | TRBV20-1 | TGCAGTGCGACCTTGGATGGTTTTACCCAAGAGACCCAGTACTTC | CSATLDGFTQETQYF
TRBJ1-2 | . | . | TRBV6-1 | TGTGCCAGCAGTGACTCGGCCGGGGGTTCTATTGGCTACACCTTC | CASSDSAGGSIGYTF
TRBJ2-3 | . | once | TRBV4-2 | TGTGCCAGCAGCCCCGTGAGGGAAGGGACGCAGTATTTT | CASSPVREGTQYF
TRBJ2-7 | . | . | TRBV9 | TGTGCCAGCAGCATAGGTCCCTCCGAGGCCGAGCAGTACTTC | CASSIGPSEAEQYF
TRBJ2-7 | TRBD1 | . | TRBV20-1 | TGCAGTGCTAGAGATCCGGACAGGGGAACCTACGAGCAGTACTTC | CSARDPDRGTYEQYF
TRBJ1-5 | . | . | TRBV11-2 | TGTGCCAGCAGCTTAGAATACTTTCAGCCCCAGCATTTT | CASSLEYFQPQHF
TRBJ2-3 | TRBD2 | few | TRBV7-6 | TGTGCCAGCAGCCTGGGACTAGTGTTCACAGATACGCAGTATTTT | CASSLGLVFTDTQYF
TRBJ1-2 | . | . | TRBV20-1 | TGCAGTGCTAGAACACAGGGATATGGCTACACCTTC | CSARTQGYGYTF
TRBJ2-7 | . | . | TRBV15 | TGTGCCACCAGCCCGATTCCCCCCGGCTTTACCTACGAGCAGTACTTC | CATSPIPPGFTYEQYF
TRBJ2-3 | TRBD2 | . | TRBV7-8 | TGTGCCAGCAGCTTAGGGCAGCGGGACGGGGCGCAGTATTTT | CASSLGQRDGAQYF
TRBJ2-3 | . | . | TRBV12-3/TRBV12-4 | TGTGCCAGCAGTTTTTTTGATTTCGGAAGGAGGGGACCCACAGATACGCAGTATTTT | CASSFFDFGRRGPTDTQYF
TRBJ1-1 | . | . | TRBV6-5 | TGTGCCAGCAGCCGCAGGGTAACGAACACTGAAGCTTTCTTT | CASSRRVTNTEAFF
TRBJ1-1 | . | . | TRBV5-1 | TGCGCCAGCAGTGGGAGCACCTCGAACACTGAAGCTTTCTTT | CASSGSTSNTEAFF
TRBJ2-7 | TRBD1 | . | TRBV5-1 | TGCGCCAGCCGAATACAGGGGGCGGCCGAGCAGTACTTC | CASRIQGAAEQYF
TRBJ2-5 | . | . | TRBV29-1 | TGCAGCGTTGAACTTTTGGAGACCCAGTACTTC | CSVELLETQYF
TRBJ2-5 | TRBD2 | . | TRBV5-6 | TGTGCCAGCAGCGAGGGACCGGGGGGAGAGACCCAGTACTTC | CASSEGPGGETQYF
TRBJ1-6 | . | . | TRBV5-1 | TGCGCCAGCAGCTTGGCCGGGTCACGATGGAATTCACCCCTCCACTTT | CASSLAGSRWNSPLHF
TRBJ2-3 | TRBD2 | . | TRBV5-1 | TGCGCCAGCAGCCCCGGACTAGCGACAGATACGCAGTATTTT | CASSPGLATDTQYF
TRBJ2-6 | . | . | TRBV5-1 | TGCGCCAGCAGCTTGGGAGGGCCCTCTGGGGCCAACGTCCTGACTTTC | CASSLGGPSGANVLTF
TRBJ2-1 | TRBD1 | . | TRBV6-6 | TGTGCCAGCAGTTACGATGTGGGACAGAGCGACAATGAGCAGTTCTTC | CASSYDVGQSDNEQFF
TRBJ2-4 | TRBD1 | . | TRBV15 | TGTGCCACCAGCAGAGCCCTGGGACAGGGGACGGAAAACATTCAGTACTTC | CATSRALGQGTENIQYF
TRBJ1-1 | . | . | TRBV27 | TGTGCCAGCGGGATGAACACTGAAGCTTTCTTT | CASGMNTEAFF
TRBJ1-2 | . | once | TRBV3-1 | TGTGCCAGCAGCCAGCAGGGGCGGATCTATGGCTACACCTTC | CASSQQGRIYGYTF
TRBJ1-3 | . | . | TRBV5-1 | TGCGCCAGCAGCTTGGTGGCAGCGTCTTCTGGAAACACCATATATTTT | CASSLVAASSGNTIYF
TRBJ2-7 | TRBD1 | . | TRBV3-1 | TGTGCCAGCAGCCGCTCGACAGGGGTGGGCGAGCAGTACTTC | CASSRSTGVGEQYF
TRBJ2-1 | . | once | TRBV27 | TGTGCCAGCAGTTCAACGGGGGATGAGCAGTTCTTC | CASSSTGDEQFF
TRBJ2-2 | . | . | TRBV15 | TGTGCCACCAGCAGAGAACCCGGACCCGAGACCGGGGAGCTGTTTTTT | CATSREPGPETGELFF
TRBJ2-1 | TRBD2 | . | TRBV28 | TGTGCCAGCAGTTTCCGGACTAGCGGGGGGACTGAGCAGTTCTTC | CASSFRTSGGTEQFF
TRBJ1-5 | TRBD1 | once | TRBV15 | TGTGCCACCAGCAGAAACACAGGGGGAACTCAGCCCCAGCATTTT | CATSRNTGGTQPQHF
TRBJ1-6 | TRBD1 | . | TRBV9 | TGTGCCAGCAGCGTTGCGCGGGACAGGTATAATTCACCCCTCCACTTT | CASSVARDRYNSPLHF
TRBJ1-1 | . | . | TRBV2 | TGTGCCAGCAGTGAAGCGGGATTAGGGACTGAAGCTTTCTTT | CASSEAGLGTEAFF
TRBJ1-1 | . | . | TRBV29-1 | TGCAGCGTTGCCGTTTCACCCGGGAGTAAAACTGAAGCTTTCTTT | CSVAVSPGSKTEAFF
TRBJ1-2 | TRBD1 | . | TRBV12-3/TRBV12-4 | TGTGCCAGCAGTCCAGGGACAGCGGAGGGATATGGCTACACCTTC | CASSPGTAEGYGYTF